The present T cell receptor (beta chain) was sequenced within a study of vaccination and CD4 T cells after COVID-19. Turning to the study itself: Convalescent donors were composed of six males and four females, of whom two were Hispanic. Post-vaccine sampling followed dose two by a median about 72 days (range 14 to 241).

Concerning this clonotype itself: Its antigen is undetermined.

Treatment in this sample: approximately 9-day PBMC culture with coronavirus spike peptide pools or control peptides (ViraFEST assay). ViraFEST used peptide pools to expand antigen-specific T cells, then sequenced TCRs. Days 3 and 7 saw half the medium replaced with fresh IL-2 medium. Sequenced with the Oncomine TCR Beta short-read assay was DNA taken from cultured CD4+ T cells. One entry per CDR3 protein, called by TCRdb with MiXCR from the PCR reads. Of around 18,000 distinct CDR3 sequences detected, roughly 59% appear once; the ten largest clones hold about 9%. This CDR3 is built from 16 residues. Germline lookup yields CDR1 MRHNA and CDR2 SNTAGT. Trimming took 3 bases from V and 4 from J; bases not matched to a gene: 9.

The sequencing sample was made of CD4+ T cells from blood, cultured in vitro. This chain links TRBV6-4 with TRBJ2-3; 8 bases map to TRBD2. The origin of this receptor is a human donor who had recovered from COVID-19. DNA of the CDR3: TGTGCCAGCAGTGAGCGGAGCGGGAGTGGTGCAGATACGCAGTATTTT. It codes for CASSERSGSGADTQYF.